These T cell receptor beta chains were read from a single sample in a study of beta chain features in type 1 diabetes. Some clones are missing from TCRdb's copy, which holds only in-frame ones; the method was immunoSEQ multiplex PCR. The profile covers around 58,000 clones, with over 50% appearing a single time and 2% to 2.5% taken by the ten largest. Sequencing input: Tregs from blood. All receptors come from a woman younger than 35 in good health. The CDR3 runs from the conserved cysteine through the conserved F or W. The order of the fields is CDR3 protein, CDR3 DNA, D gene, J gene, V gene, clone size. The D gene is left open where the match is weak. Clone size is given for some rows only: seen once, a few or many times, or a class if the clone is expanded.

CDR3aa: CASSLRDRDQETQYF; CDR3nt: TGTGCCAGCAGCTTACGGGACAGGGACCAAGAGACCCAGTACTTC; d_gene: TRBD1; j_gene: TRBJ2-5; v_gene: TRBV11-2; abundance: -
CDR3aa: CASSPQAVLTEAFF; CDR3nt: TGTGCCAGCAGCCCACAGGCAGTACTGACTGAAGCTTTCTTT; d_gene: -; j_gene: TRBJ1-1; v_gene: TRBV7-9; abundance: -
CDR3aa: CASTDRWVRQGNYEQYF; CDR3nt: TGTGCCAGCACCGATAGATGGGTAAGACAGGGGAACTACGAGCAGTACTTC; d_gene: TRBD1; j_gene: TRBJ2-7; v_gene: TRBV2; abundance: -
CDR3aa: CASSRSSNQPQHF; CDR3nt: TGTGCCAGCAGCCGCAGTAGCAATCAGCCCCAGCATTTT; d_gene: -; j_gene: TRBJ1-5; v_gene: TRBV13; abundance: few
CDR3aa: CASSPRTGWAFF; CDR3nt: TGTGCCAGCAGTCCTCGGACAGGGTGGGCTTTCTTT; d_gene: TRBD1; j_gene: TRBJ1-1; v_gene: TRBV6-5; abundance: -
CDR3aa: CASSHRQPSTDTQYF; CDR3nt: TGTGCCAGCAGTCACCGACAGCCTAGCACAGATACGCAGTATTTT; d_gene: -; j_gene: TRBJ2-3; v_gene: TRBV6-1; abundance: -
CDR3aa: CASSYLTDTQYF; CDR3nt: TGCGCCAGCAGCTATTTAACAGATACGCAGTATTTT; d_gene: -; j_gene: TRBJ2-3; v_gene: TRBV5-1; abundance: -
CDR3aa: CASSYNQKETQYF; CDR3nt: TGTGCCAGCAGTTATAATCAGAAGGAGACCCAGTACTTC; d_gene: -; j_gene: TRBJ2-5; v_gene: TRBV6-5; abundance: few
CDR3aa: CAAQGTSYGYTF; CDR3nt: TGTGCCGCACAGGGGACCAGCTATGGCTACACCTTC; d_gene: TRBD1; j_gene: TRBJ1-2; v_gene: TRBV10-3; abundance: -
CDR3aa: CASTNYWGTGASSNYGYTF; CDR3nt: TGTGCCAGCACCAATTACTGGGGTACAGGGGCCTCCTCTAACTATGGCTACACCTTC; d_gene: TRBD1; j_gene: TRBJ1-2; v_gene: TRBV27; abundance: -
CDR3aa: CASSQTGDGGYTF; CDR3nt: TGCGCCAGCAGCCAGACAGGGGACGGCGGCTACACCTTC; d_gene: TRBD1; j_gene: TRBJ1-2; v_gene: TRBV5-1; abundance: few
CDR3aa: CASSSPRTGVYGYTF; CDR3nt: TGTGCCAGCAGCTCACCAAGGACAGGAGTCTATGGCTACACCTTC; d_gene: TRBD1; j_gene: TRBJ1-2; v_gene: TRBV7-2; abundance: -
CDR3aa: CASSGGTSGYQETQYF; CDR3nt: TGTGCCAGCAGTGGAGGGACTAGCGGGTACCAAGAGACCCAGTACTTC; d_gene: TRBD2; j_gene: TRBJ2-5; v_gene: TRBV6-1; abundance: -
CDR3aa: CASSLTSYEQYF; CDR3nt: TGTGCCAGCAGCTTAACGAGCTACGAGCAGTACTTC; d_gene: -; j_gene: TRBJ2-7; v_gene: TRBV7-2; abundance: -
CDR3aa: CASSLGVDTQYF; CDR3nt: TGTGCCAGCAGCTTAGGAGTAGATACGCAGTATTTT; d_gene: -; j_gene: TRBJ2-3; v_gene: TRBV11-2; abundance: few
CDR3aa: CASSSGQGSGNTIYF; CDR3nt: TGTGCCAGCAGTTCGGGACAGGGCTCTGGAAACACCATATATTTT; d_gene: TRBD1; j_gene: TRBJ1-3; v_gene: TRBV6-5; abundance: -
CDR3aa: CASSPRGTSGGSSYNEQFF; CDR3nt: TGTGCCAGCAGCCCTAGGGGGACTAGCGGGGGTAGCTCCTACAATGAGCAGTTCTTC; d_gene: TRBD2; j_gene: TRBJ2-1; v_gene: TRBV5-4; abundance: -
CDR3aa: CASSASIQGFRTEAFF; CDR3nt: TGCGCCAGTAGCGCCTCGATACAGGGTTTCCGCACTGAAGCTTTCTTT; d_gene: -; j_gene: TRBJ1-1; v_gene: TRBV5-1; abundance: -
CDR3aa: CASSPSQAGGNTEAFF; CDR3nt: TGTGCCAGCTCACCATCTCAGGCAGGGGGAAACACTGAAGCTTTCTTT; d_gene: TRBD1; j_gene: TRBJ1-1; v_gene: TRBV18; abundance: -
CDR3aa: CASSPLAAGGPQFF; CDR3nt: TGCGCCAGCAGCCCCCTAGCGGCGGGAGGGCCTCAGTTCTTC; d_gene: TRBD2; j_gene: TRBJ2-1; v_gene: TRBV4-1; abundance: -
CDR3aa: CASSYDGDSYEQYF; CDR3nt: TGTGCCAGCAGCTACGACGGGGACTCCTACGAGCAGTACTTC; d_gene: -; j_gene: TRBJ2-7; v_gene: TRBV6-6; abundance: -
CDR3aa: CASSLVLADNEQFF; CDR3nt: TGTGCCAGCAGCTTAGTCCTAGCGGACAATGAGCAGTTCTTC; d_gene: TRBD2; j_gene: TRBJ2-1; v_gene: TRBV7-8; abundance: -